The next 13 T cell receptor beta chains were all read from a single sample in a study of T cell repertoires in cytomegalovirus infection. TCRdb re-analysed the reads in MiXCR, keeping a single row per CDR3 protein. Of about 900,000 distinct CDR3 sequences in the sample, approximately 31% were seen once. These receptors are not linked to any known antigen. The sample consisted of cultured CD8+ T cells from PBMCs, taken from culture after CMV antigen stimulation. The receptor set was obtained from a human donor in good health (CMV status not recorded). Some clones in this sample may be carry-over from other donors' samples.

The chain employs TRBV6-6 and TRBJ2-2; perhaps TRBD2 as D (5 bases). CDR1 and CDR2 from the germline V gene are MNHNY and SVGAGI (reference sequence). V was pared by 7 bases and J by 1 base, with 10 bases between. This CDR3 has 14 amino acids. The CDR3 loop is CASTQEVNTGELFF. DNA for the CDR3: TGTGCCAGCACCCAGGAGGTGAACACCGGGGAGCTGTTTTTT.

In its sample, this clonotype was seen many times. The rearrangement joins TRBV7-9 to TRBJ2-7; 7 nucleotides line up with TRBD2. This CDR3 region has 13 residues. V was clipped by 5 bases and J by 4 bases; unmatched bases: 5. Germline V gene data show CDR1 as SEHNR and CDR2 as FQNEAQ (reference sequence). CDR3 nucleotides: TGTGCCAGCAGCGGCGGCGGGGGATACGAGCAGTACTTC. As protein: CASSGGGGYEQYF.

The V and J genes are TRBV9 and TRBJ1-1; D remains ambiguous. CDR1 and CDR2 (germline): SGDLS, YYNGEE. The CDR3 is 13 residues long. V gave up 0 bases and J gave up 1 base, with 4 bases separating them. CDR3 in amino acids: CASSVVANTEAFF. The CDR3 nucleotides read TGTGCCAGCAGCGTAGTGGCGAACACTGAAGCTTTCTTT. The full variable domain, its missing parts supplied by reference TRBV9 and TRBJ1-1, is DSGVTQTPKHLITATGQRVTLRCSPRSGDLSVYWYQQSLDQGLQFLIQYYNGEERAKGNILERFSAQQFPDLHSELNLSSLELGDSALYFCASSVVANTEAFFGQGTRLTVV.

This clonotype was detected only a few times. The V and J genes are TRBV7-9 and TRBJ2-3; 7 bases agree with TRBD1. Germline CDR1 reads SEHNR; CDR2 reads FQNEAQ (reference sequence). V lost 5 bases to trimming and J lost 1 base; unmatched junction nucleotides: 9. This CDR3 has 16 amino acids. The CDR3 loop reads CASSRPGQVGTDTQYF. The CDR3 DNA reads TGTGCCAGCAGCAGGCCCGGACAGGTGGGCACAGATACGCAGTATTTT.

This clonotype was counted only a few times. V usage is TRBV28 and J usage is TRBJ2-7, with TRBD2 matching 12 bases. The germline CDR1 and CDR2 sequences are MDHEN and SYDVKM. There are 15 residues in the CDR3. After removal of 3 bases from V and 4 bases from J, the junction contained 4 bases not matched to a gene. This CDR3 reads CASSLRTSGVYEQYV. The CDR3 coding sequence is TGTGCCAGCAGTTTGCGGACTAGCGGGGTATACGAGCAGTACGTC.

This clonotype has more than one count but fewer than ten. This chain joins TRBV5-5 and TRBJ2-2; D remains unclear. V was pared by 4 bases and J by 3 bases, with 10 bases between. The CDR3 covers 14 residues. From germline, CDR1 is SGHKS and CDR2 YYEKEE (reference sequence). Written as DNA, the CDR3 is TGTGCCAGCAGCGTCCGGTCGGACACCGGGGAGCTGTTTTTT. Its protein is CASSVRSDTGELFF.

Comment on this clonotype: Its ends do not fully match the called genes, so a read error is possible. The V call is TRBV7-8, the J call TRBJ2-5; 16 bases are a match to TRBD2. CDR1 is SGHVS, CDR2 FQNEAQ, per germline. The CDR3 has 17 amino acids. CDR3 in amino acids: CTSSLGLAGGPYQTQYF. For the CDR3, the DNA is TGTACCAGCAGCCTGGGACTAGCGGGGGGGCCATACCAGACCCAGTACTTC.

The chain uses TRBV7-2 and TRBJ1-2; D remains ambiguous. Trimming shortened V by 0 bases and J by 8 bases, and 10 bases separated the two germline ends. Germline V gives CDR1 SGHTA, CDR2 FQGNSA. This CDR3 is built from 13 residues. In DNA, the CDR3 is TGTGCCAGCAGCTTAGCGCAGGTTCAGGGCTACACCTTC. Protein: CASSLAQVQGYTF.

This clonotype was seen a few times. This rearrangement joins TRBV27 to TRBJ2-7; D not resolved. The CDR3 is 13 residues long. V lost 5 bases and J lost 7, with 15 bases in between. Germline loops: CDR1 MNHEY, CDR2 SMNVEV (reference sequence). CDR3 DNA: TGTGCCAGCAGTAAAACTCCAGCAAGGGAGCAGTACGTC. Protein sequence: CASSKTPAREQYV.

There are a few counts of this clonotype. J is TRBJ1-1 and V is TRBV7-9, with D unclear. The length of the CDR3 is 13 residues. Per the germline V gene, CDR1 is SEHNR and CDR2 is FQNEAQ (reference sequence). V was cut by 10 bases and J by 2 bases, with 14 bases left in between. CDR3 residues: CATSLGSNTEAFF. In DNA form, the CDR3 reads TGTGCCACCTCCCTCGGCAGCAACACTGAAGCTTTCTTT.

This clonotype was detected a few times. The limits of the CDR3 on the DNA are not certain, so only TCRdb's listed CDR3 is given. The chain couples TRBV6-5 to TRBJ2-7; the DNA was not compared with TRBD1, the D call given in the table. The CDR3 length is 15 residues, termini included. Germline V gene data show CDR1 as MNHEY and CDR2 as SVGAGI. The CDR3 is CASSTSAGVSYEQYF.

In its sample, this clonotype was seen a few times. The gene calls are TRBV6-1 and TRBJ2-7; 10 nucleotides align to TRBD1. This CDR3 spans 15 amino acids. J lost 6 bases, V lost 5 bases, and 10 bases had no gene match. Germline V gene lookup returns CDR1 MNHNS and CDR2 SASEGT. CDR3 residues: CASSTGTGVIREQYF. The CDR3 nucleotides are TGTGCCAGCAGTACCGGGACAGGGGTGATTCGCGAGCAGTACTTC.

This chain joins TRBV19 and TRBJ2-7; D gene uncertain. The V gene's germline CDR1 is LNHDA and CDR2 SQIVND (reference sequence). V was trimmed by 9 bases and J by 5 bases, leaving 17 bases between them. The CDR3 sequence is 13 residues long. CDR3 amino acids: CASGPGSTDEQYF. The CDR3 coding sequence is TGTGCCAGCGGGCCCGGTAGTACAGACGAGCAGTACTTC.